The 8 T cell receptor beta chains below all came from one sample that was sequenced in a study of regulatory T cells in long-lasting Graves disease. Documented time point: persistent/refractory GD, antithyroid drugs over 5 years with positive TRAb. Extracted RNA from PBMCs served as the source of the TCR library. Arm-PCR of CDR3 regions and iRepertoire HTBI primers were used to build TCR beta libraries. TCRdb redid the calling of the multiplex PCR reads with MiXCR, one entry per CDR3 protein. Among over 350,000 distinct CDR3 sequences, 20% to 25% were seen once, and the ten largest hold less than 25%. The starting material was peripheral blood mononuclear cells (PBMCs), obtained when the disease was refractory, from a patient treated with antithyroid drugs. These receptors were obtained from a female donor with Graves disease.

This clonotype was counted only a few times. This rearrangement joins TRBV3-1 to TRBJ2-2; perhaps TRBD1 as D (5 bases). Germline V gives CDR1 LGHDT, CDR2 YNNKEL (reference sequence). The CDR3 is made up of 13 amino acids. The germline V and J ends were trimmed by 4 bases and 7 bases, with 10 bases remaining between them. This CDR3 reads CASSPRVDGELFF. The CDR3 DNA sequence: TGTGCCAGCAGCCCCAGGGTAGACGGGGAGCTGTTTTTT.

The V and J genes are TRBV29-1 and TRBJ2-2, with D perhaps TRBD2 (6 bases). Looked up from germline, CDR1 is SQVTM and CDR2 is ANQGSEA. V lost 0 bases and J 1 base, leaving 6 bases between the germline ends. This CDR3 is built from 14 residues. CDR3 DNA: TGCAGCGTTGAAGAGGGGGGGAACACCGGGGAGCTGTTTTTT. The encoded protein is CSVEEGGNTGELFF.

This clonotype was picked up many times. The gene calls are TRBV28 and TRBJ1-1; 7 bases fit TRBD1. Germline trimming cut 6 bases from V and 1 base from J; bases unmatched to any gene: 5. The CDR3 is 14 amino acids. The V gene's germline CDR1 is MDHEN and CDR2 SYDVKM. The CDR3 DNA reads TGTGCCAGCAGGGGGGACAGCCAGAACACTGAAGCTTTCTTT. This translates into CASRGDSQNTEAFF. The complete variable domain, with remaining parts taken from reference TRBV28 and TRBJ1-1, reads DVKVTQSSRYLVKRTGEKVFLECVQDMDHENMFWYRQDPGLGLRLIYFSYDVKMKEKGDIPEGYSVSREKKERFSLILESASTNQTSMYLCASRGDSQNTEAFFGQGTRLTVV.

The chain uses TRBV7-7 and TRBJ2-5; D perhaps matches TRBD2 (6 bases). The CDR3 loop spans 15 amino acids. Germline CDR1 SSHAT, CDR2 FNYEAQ (reference sequence). CDR3 residues: CAGSLARGDQETQYF. The CDR3 bases are TGTGCTGGCAGCTTAGCGCGGGGAGACCAAGAGACCCAGTACTTC.

This chain connects TRBV6-1 to TRBJ2-3, with D perhaps matching TRBD1 or TRBD2 (5 bases each). The V and J ends lost 2 bases and 3 bases respectively, with 15 bases between them. The germline V gene encodes CDR1 MNHNS and CDR2 SASEGT. CDR3 size: 16 residues. The CDR3 DNA follows: TGTGCCAGCAGTGAATTCCGGGACCGGTGGACAGATACGCAGTATTTT. Translating it yields CASSEFRDRWTDTQYF.

This clonotype was observed at least ten times. This sequence joins TRBV11-2 and TRBJ2-5; possibly TRBD2 for D (7 bases). Trimming removed 3 bases from V and 5 bases from J, with 16 bases in between. CDR1 is SGHAT and CDR2 is FQNNGV in the germline V gene. The CDR3 is made up of 15 amino acids. CDR3: CASSFGGGGRETQYF. CDR3 bases: TGTGCCAGCAGCTTTGGGGGGGGGGGCAGGGAGACCCAGTACTTC. The complete variable domain, with remaining parts taken from reference TRBV11-2 and TRBJ2-5, reads EAGVAQSPRYKIIEKRQSVAFWCNPISGHATLYWYQQILGQGPKLLIQFQNNGVVDDSQLPKDRFSAERLKGVDSTLKIQPAKLEDSAVYLCASSFGGGGRETQYFGPGTRLLVL.

This clonotype was counted between two and nine times. V gene TRBV19 combines with J gene TRBJ1-1; D is undetermined. The CDR3 is 15 residues long. Between the trimmed V and J ends, which lost 3 bases and 0 bases, there was a span of 11 bases. The germline CDR1 and CDR2 sequences are LNHDA and SQIVND (reference sequence). CDR3 sequence: CASSIGPGLNTEAFF. Written as DNA, the CDR3 is TGTGCCAGTAGTATTGGTCCAGGACTGAACACTGAAGCTTTCTTT.

This clonotype was counted ten times or more. V is TRBV6-2 or TRBV6-3 and J is TRBJ2-7; D unresolved. CDR1 is MNHEY and CDR2 is SVGEGT in the germline V gene. This CDR3 has 13 residues. Trimming removed 11 bases at V and 3 bases at J, with 17 bases between. As DNA, the CDR3 is TGTGCCGCGTCCGGGCTCCCCCACTACGAGCAGTACTTC. Translation: CAASGLPHYEQYF.